Listed below are T cell receptor beta chains from one sample, sequenced in a study of blood T cell repertoires in COVID-19. TCRdb's copy holds only in-frame clones and misses some; the assay was immunoSEQ multiplex PCR. Of hundreds of thousands of clones in the sample, about 86% were seen once. The sequencing input was peripheral blood. Receptors were obtained from a woman aged 80 or over with acute or convalescent COVID-19. Both conserved end residues are part of each CDR3. Fields, in order: D gene, clone size, V gene, J gene, CDR3 DNA, CDR3 protein. A D gene is named only where the DNA matches it firmly. A row's size may be missing; if present it is once, few, many or a size class.

TRBD1,.,TRBV5-8,TRBJ2-3,TGTGCCAGCAGCCAGCGGACAGGGGGCATTTCAGATACGCAGTATTTT,CASSQRTGGISDTQYF
.,.,TRBV18,TRBJ1-2,TGTGCCAGCTCACCCCGAGACGGACTAGGCTACACCTTC,CASSPRDGLGYTF
.,once,TRBV5-1,TRBJ1-2,TGCGCCAGCAGCTTTGACAGGAGCTATGGCTACACCTTC,CASSFDRSYGYTF
TRBD2,.,TRBV5-1,TRBJ2-3,TGCGCCAGCAGCCCTCCCAGCGGGGGAAGCACAGATACGCAGTATTTT,CASSPPSGGSTDTQYF
.,.,TRBV29-1,TRBJ1-3,TGCAGCGTTGAAACTGGCTCTGGAAACACCATATATTTT,CSVETGSGNTIYF
.,.,TRBV3-1/TRBV3-2,TRBJ1-2,TGTGCCAGCAGCCAAGGGTACAGGGTGGGCGGCTACACCTTC,CASSQGYRVGGYTF
TRBD1,.,TRBV28,TRBJ2-7,TGTGCCAGCAGTCCACCGGGACAGAACTCCTACGAGCAGTACTTC,CASSPPGQNSYEQYF
TRBD1,.,TRBV15,TRBJ1-2,TGTGCCACCAGCATCGACAGGGGATATGGCTACACCTTC,CATSIDRGYGYTF
TRBD1,once,TRBV9,TRBJ1-2,TGTGCCAGCAGCCCCCAGGACAGGGGGGAATATGGCTACACCTTC,CASSPQDRGEYGYTF
.,.,TRBV5-5,TRBJ2-5,TGTGCCAGCAGCTTGGGGAACAGGGTCGGCAAAGAGACCCAGTACTTC,CASSLGNRVGKETQYF
TRBD2,.,TRBV11-2,TRBJ2-1,TGTGCCAGCACCCTTACAACGGGAGGGTGGGATGAGCAGTTCTTC,CASTLTTGGWDEQFF
.,.,TRBV12-5,TRBJ1-2,TGTGCTAGTGGTTGCGAAGGTTGTGGTGGTCGGGAAGATGGCTACACCTTC,CASGCEGCGGREDGYTF
.,.,TRBV7-9,TRBJ2-3,TGTGCCAGCAGCCCAGTCCCAGATACGCAGTATTTT,CASSPVPDTQYF
TRBD2,.,TRBV28,TRBJ2-7,TGTGCCAGCAGGGGAGCGGGGGAGCATCTCGGGGCCTACGAGCAGTACTTC,CASRGAGEHLGAYEQYF
TRBD1,.,TRBV28,TRBJ1-2,TGTGCCAGCACCTTACAGGGGGGGACATATGGCTACACCTTC,CASTLQGGTYGYTF
.,.,TRBV14,TRBJ1-2,TGTGCCAGCTTCGCTAGCGGGGGATCCAACTATGGCTACACCTTC,CASFASGGSNYGYTF
.,.,TRBV5-8,TRBJ1-2,TGTGCCAGCAGCTGGGGGGGGAGAGCTAACTATGGCTACACCTTC,CASSWGGRANYGYTF
TRBD1,.,TRBV11-2,TRBJ1-6,TGTGCCAGCAGTCGACAGGGTGGTAATTCACCCCTCCACTTT,CASSRQGGNSPLHF
TRBD1,.,TRBV18,TRBJ1-3,TGTGCCACAGGGACAGGAAGTTCTGGAAACACCATATATTTT,CATGTGSSGNTIYF
.,.,TRBV2,TRBJ2-2,TGTGCCAGCACCGAGGAGGGGAGGAACACCGGGGAGCTGTTTTTT,CASTEEGRNTGELFF
.,.,TRBV18,TRBJ2-5,TGTGCCAGCTCACCAGGGCCAGGGGATAAAGAGACCCAGTACTTC,CASSPGPGDKETQYF
.,.,TRBV28,TRBJ1-2,TGTGCCATCAAGGACAGACGCTATGGCTACACCTTC,CAIKDRRYGYTF
TRBD1,.,TRBV5-1,TRBJ1-2,TGCGCCAGCAGCTTGGCCCCTCTGGGACAGGCGCCGCATCTCCCATATGGCTACACCTTC,CASSLAPLGQAPHLPYGYTF
TRBD1,.,TRBV28,TRBJ2-7,TGTGCCAGCAGTTCGGACAGGGAGGACGAGCAGTACTTC,CASSSDREDEQYF